This T cell receptor (beta chain) is from a study of blood T cell repertoires in COVID-19 (TCRdb year 2020). The study in broad terms: The collaborator samples originated in the United States, Italy and Spain and spanned the acute and convalescent phases of COVID-19. A de-identified subject ID, COVID-19 status, age in years and sex were almost always included in the sample metadata. Where available, HLA class I and class II types were taken from metadata supplied by the sample provider and were not determined by assay-based typing. Subjects who had been exposed to COVID-19, were actively infected with it, or had recovered from it provided the deeply sampled blood TCRbeta repertoires that made up the dataset. A freely available public database, intended as a resource for researchers studying the immune response to SARS-CoV-2, is where the repertoires were released. Samples came from the ongoing ImmuneRACE study (first 160 participants) plus 1,254 subjects from 6 global collaborators. The prospective study material was composed of cDNA or gDNA derived from T cells, B-cell-depleted T cells, or PBMCs. General study outcomes and caveats: The quantity of clinical and demographic metadata differed by source and by participant and was supplied without curation.

One collaborating source in Seattle enrolled patients during active infection and followed them longitudinally through the course of disease. Collaborating institutions collected whole blood in K2EDTA tubes following their own protocols. For TCRbeta analysis, collaborators shipped samples as frozen whole blood, isolated PBMCs, or DNA extracted from either of those sample types. The CDR3 has 17 amino acids, counting the end cysteine and phenylalanine. Just CDR3 DNA is preserved here, 51 bases in frame from base 1. V is pared back by 5 bases and J by 7 bases, with 23 bases lying between the germline termini. CDR1 and CDR2, per the germline V gene (reference sequence), are MNHNY and SVGAGI. A word on this clone: There is no known antigen for this receptor. The sample holds no much larger clone one base away, and base qualities are not on file.

TCRbeta CDR3 regions were amplified from genomic DNA by means of the immunoSEQ Assay, a bias-controlled multiplex PCR. The source study handled its data this way. Nucleated cell counts per sample were estimated from amplification of reference gene primers within the assay. To quantify the absolute abundance of each unique TCRbeta CDR3 rearrangement, sequence reads were collapsed and filtered. Productive Simpson clonality was computed per sample as the square root of Simpson's diversity index over productive rearrangements. Entries here come from immuneACCESS through TCRdb and include only in-frame sequences with V and J called. Some clones fail to appear in such tables; in the studies checked, an unresolved V gene covers under half of the shortfall, and the cause of the remainder is unknown. V and J calls and clone size are as listed in that table; D and trimming were resolved from the DNA. Recorded for this sample are about 95,000 clones; approximately 91% of them occurred a single time. In total, the top ten clones hold over 5% of the sample.

The origin of this receptor is a man in his 60s with COVID-19, enrolled during active disease. The sequenced sample consisted of peripheral blood. The chain is encoded by TRBV6-6 joined to TRBJ1-4; the D gene is unclear. The CDR3 region: CASSQSYSAFPIEKLFF. The DNA reads as follows: TGTGCCAGCAGTCAGTCCTATAGTGCCTTCCCCATTGAAAAACTGTTTTTT.